Described below is a single TCR beta chain sequence and its context. One entry per CDR3 protein, called by TCRdb with MiXCR from the 5' RACE reads. This repertoire shows about 45,000 distinct CDR3 sequences, approximately 10% found once; its top ten account for roughly 40%. This sample was included in a study of spatial heterogeneity in lung cancer. Study overall: Detected sequences consistently included more beta-chain ones than alpha-chain ones.

Time point here: sample taken at primary tumor resection. Whole RNA, which was extracted from tumor, nontumor lung tissue or frozen PBMC, was sequenced without any cell sorting. This CDR3 spans 14 amino acids. With 0 bases removed from V and 6 bases from J, the gap between germline ends came to 11 bases. CDR1 is SGHKS, CDR2 YYEKEE, per germline (reference sequence). V gene TRBV5-5 combines with J gene TRBJ2-3; perhaps D is TRBD1 or TRBD2 (5 bases each). The sequence was collected from a female donor with early-stage non-small cell lung cancer. The starting material was PBMCs, obtained at surgery. The CDR3 region has the DNA TGTGCCAGCAGCTTGGAATGGGGGTCGGATACGCAGTATTTT. It translates to CASSLEWGSDTQYF.